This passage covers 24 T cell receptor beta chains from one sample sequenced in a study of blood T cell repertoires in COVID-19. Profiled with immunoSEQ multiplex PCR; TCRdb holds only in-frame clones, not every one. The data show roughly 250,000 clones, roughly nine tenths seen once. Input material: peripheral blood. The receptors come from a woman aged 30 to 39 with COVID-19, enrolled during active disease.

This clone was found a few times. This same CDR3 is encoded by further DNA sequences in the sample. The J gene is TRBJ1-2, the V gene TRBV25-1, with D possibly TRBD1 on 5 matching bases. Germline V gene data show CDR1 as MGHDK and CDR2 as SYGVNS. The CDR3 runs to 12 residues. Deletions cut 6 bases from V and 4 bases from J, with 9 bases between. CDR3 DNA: TGTGCCAGCAGCGACAGCCGCTATGGCTACACCTTC. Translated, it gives CASSDSRYGYTF.

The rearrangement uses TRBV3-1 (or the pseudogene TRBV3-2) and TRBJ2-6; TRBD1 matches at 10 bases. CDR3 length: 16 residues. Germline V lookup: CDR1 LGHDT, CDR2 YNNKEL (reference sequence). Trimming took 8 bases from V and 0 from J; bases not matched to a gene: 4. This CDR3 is CASQGQGSSGANVLTF. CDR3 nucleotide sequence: TGTGCCAGCCAGGGACAGGGGAGCTCTGGGGCCAACGTCCTGACTTTC.

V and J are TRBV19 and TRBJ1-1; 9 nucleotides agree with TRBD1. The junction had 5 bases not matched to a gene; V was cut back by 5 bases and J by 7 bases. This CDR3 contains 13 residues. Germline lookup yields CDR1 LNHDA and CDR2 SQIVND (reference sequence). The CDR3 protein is CASSLTGGSEAFF. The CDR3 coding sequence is TGTGCCAGTAGTCTGACAGGGGGTAGTGAAGCTTTCTTT.

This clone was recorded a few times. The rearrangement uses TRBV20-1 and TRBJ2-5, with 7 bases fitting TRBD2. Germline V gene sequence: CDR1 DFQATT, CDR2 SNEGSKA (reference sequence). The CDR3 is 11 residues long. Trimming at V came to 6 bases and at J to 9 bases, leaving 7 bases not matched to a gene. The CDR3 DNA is TGCAGTGCGCGGATGGGAGGGGCCCAGTACTTC. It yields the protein CSARMGGAQYF.

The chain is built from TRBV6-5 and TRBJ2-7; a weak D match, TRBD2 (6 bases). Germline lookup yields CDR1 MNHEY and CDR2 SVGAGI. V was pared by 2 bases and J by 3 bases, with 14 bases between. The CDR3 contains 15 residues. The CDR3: CASSYTPEAGYEQYF. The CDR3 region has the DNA TGTGCCAGCAGTTACACCCCGGAAGCGGGCTACGAGCAGTACTTC.

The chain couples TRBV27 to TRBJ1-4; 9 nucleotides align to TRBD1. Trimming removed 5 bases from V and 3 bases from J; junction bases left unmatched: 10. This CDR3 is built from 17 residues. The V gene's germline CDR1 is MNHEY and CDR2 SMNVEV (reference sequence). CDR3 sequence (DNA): TGTGCCAGCAGTCCTTTGCACAGGGGGCTATCTAATGAAAAACTGTTTTTT. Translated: CASSPLHRGLSNEKLFF.

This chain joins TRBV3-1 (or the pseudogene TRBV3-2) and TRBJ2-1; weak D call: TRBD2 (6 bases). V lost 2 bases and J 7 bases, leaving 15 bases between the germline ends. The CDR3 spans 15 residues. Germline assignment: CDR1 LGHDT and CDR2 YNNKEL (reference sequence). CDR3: CASSQRDSEGNEQFF. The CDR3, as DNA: TGTGCCAGCAGCCAAAGGGACTCTGAGGGGAATGAGCAGTTCTTC.

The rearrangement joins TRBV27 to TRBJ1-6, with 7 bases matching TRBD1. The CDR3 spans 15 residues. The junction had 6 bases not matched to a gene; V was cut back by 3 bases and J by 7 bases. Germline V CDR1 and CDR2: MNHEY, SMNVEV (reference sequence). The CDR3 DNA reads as TGTGCCAGCAGTTTCTCTCCAGGGGGGAATTCACCCCTCCACTTT. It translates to CASSFSPGGNSPLHF.

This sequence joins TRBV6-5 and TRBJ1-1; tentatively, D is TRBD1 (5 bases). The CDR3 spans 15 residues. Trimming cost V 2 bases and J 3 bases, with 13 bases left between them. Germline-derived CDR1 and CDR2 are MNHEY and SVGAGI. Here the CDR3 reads CASSYGQKGDTEAFF. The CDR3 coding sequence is TGTGCCAGCAGTTACGGACAAAAGGGCGACACTGAAGCTTTCTTT.

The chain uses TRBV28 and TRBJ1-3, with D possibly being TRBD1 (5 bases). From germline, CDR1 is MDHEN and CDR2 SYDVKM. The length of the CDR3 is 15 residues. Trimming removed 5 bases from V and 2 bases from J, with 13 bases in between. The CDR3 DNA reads TGTGCCAGCAGTCCGACAGTTTTTCCTGGAAACACCATATATTTT. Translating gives CASSPTVFPGNTIYF.

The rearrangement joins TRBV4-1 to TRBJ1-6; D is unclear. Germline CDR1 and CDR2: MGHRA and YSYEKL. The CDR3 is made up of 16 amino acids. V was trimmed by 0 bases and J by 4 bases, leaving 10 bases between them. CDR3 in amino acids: CASSQDPRSYNSPLHF. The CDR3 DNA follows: TGCGCCAGCAGCCAAGACCCCCGCAGTTATAATTCACCCCTCCACTTT.

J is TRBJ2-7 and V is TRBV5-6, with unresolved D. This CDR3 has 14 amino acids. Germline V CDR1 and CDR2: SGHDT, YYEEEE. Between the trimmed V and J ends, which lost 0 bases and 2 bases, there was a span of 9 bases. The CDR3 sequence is CASSLGQAPYEQYF. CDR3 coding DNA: TGTGCCAGCAGCTTGGGGCAGGCCCCCTACGAGCAGTACTTC.

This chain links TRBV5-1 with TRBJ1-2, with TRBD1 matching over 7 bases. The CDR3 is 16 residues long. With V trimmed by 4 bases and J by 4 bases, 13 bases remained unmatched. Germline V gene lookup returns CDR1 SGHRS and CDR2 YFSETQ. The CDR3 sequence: CASSPGTALLSYGYTF. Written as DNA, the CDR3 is TGCGCCAGCAGCCCGGGGACAGCCCTTCTCAGCTATGGCTACACCTTC.

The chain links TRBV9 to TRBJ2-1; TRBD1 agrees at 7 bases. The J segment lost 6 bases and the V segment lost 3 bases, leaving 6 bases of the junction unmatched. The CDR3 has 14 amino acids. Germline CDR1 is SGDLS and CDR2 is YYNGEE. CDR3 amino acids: CASSAGGSSNEQFF. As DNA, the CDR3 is TGTGCCAGCAGCGCAGGGGGTAGCTCCAATGAGCAGTTCTTC.

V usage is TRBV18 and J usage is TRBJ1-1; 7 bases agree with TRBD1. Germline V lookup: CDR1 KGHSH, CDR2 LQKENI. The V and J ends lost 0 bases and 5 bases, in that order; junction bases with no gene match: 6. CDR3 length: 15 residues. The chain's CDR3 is CASSPPYDRETEAFF. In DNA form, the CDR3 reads TGTGCCAGCTCACCACCTTACGACAGGGAGACTGAAGCTTTCTTT.

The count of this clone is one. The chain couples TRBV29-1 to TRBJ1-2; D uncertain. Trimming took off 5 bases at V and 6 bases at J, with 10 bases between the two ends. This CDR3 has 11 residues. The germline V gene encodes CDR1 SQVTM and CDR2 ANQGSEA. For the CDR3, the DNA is TGCAGCGTTTTTTTCGGGGATGGCTACACCTTC. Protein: CSVFFGDGYTF.

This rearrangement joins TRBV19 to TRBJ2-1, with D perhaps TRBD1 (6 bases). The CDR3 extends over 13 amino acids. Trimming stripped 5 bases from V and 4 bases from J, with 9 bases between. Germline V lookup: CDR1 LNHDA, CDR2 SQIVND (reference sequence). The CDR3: CASSADRYNEQFF. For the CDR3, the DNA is TGTGCCAGTAGTGCCGACAGGTACAATGAGCAGTTCTTC.

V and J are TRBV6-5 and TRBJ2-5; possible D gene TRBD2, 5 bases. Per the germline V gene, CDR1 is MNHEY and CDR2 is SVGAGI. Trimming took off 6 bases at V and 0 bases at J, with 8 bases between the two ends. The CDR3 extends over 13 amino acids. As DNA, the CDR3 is TGTGCCAGCAGGAGGGTTTACCAAGAGACCCAGTACTTC. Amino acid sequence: CASRRVYQETQYF.

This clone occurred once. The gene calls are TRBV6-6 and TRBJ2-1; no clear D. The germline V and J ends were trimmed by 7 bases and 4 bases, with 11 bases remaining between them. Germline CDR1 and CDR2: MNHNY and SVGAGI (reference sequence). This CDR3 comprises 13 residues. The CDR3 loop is CASMVGRYNEQFF. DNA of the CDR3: TGTGCCAGCATGGTCGGCAGGTACAATGAGCAGTTCTTC.

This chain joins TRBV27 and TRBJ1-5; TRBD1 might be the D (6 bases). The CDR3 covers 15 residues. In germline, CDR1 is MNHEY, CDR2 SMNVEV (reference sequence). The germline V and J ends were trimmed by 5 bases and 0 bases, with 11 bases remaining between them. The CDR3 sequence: CASSNRVSSNQPQHF. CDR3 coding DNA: TGTGCCAGCAGTAACAGGGTTTCTAGCAATCAGCCCCAGCATTTT.

CDR3 bases: TGTGCCAGCAGTTTAAAGGGGGCCAATGGCTACACCTTC. It yields the protein CASSLKGANGYTF. The V call is TRBV6-5, the J call TRBJ1-2; TRBD1 matches at 7 bases. The germline V gene encodes CDR1 MNHEY and CDR2 SVGAGI. This CDR3 has 13 residues. The trim removed 4 bases at V and 6 bases at J, leaving 5 bases unmatched.

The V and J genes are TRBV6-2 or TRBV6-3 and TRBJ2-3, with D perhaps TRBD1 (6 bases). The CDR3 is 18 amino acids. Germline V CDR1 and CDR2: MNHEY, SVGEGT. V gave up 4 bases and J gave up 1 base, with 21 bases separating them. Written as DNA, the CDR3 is TGTGCCAGCAGTTCTTCCTTACAGGGAATTGGCGGCACAGATACGCAGTATTTT. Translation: CASSSSLQGIGGTDTQYF.

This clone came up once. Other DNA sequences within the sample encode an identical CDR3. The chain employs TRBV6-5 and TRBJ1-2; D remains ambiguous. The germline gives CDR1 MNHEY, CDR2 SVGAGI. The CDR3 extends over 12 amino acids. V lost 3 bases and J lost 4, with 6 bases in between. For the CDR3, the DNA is TGTGCCAGCAGTTATGCCGGCTATGGCTACACCTTC. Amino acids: CASSYAGYGYTF.

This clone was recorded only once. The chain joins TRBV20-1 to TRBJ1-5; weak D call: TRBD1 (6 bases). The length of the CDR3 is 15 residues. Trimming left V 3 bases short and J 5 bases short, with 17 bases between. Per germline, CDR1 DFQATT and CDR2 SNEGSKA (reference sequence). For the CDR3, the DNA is TGCAGTGCTAGTAGCACCGGGACATTCGATCAGCCCCAGCATTTT. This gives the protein CSASSTGTFDQPQHF.